The 19 T cell receptor beta chains listed next were all sequenced from one sample in a study of OX40 agonist ivuxolimab in advanced cancers. TCRdb's copy holds only in-frame clones and misses some; the assay was immunoSEQ multiplex PCR. The repertoire consists of 90,000 to 120,000 clones, with approximately 90% occurring once and the leading ten covering roughly 1.1%. The sequenced sample was CD4+ or CD8+ T cells sorted from blood, obtained in a trial of the OX40 agonist ivuxolimab. These receptors originate from an adult with an advanced solid tumor such as melanoma, head and neck, liver or kidney cancer.

The chain links TRBV19 to TRBJ1-6; D not resolved. V gave up 3 bases and J gave up 0 bases, with 6 bases separating them. The CDR3 totals 15 residues. The germline CDR1 and CDR2 sequences are LNHDA and SQIVND (reference sequence). CDR3 in DNA: TGTGCCAGTAGTATTCCCCACTCCTATAATTCACCCCTCCACTTT. It yields the protein CASSIPHSYNSPLHF.

The genes are TRBV6-5 and TRBJ2-7; the match to TRBD2 covers 8 bases. V shed 6 bases, J shed 3 bases, and the junction held 7 bases outside the gene matches. The CDR3 has 14 residues. From germline, CDR1 is MNHEY and CDR2 SVGAGI. This chain's CDR3 is CASSPGGSNYEQYF. The DNA for the CDR3 is TGTGCCAGCAGCCCGGGGGGGTCCAACTACGAGCAGTACTTC.

This clone was seen only once. The chain has TRBV6-5 and TRBJ1-1, with D perhaps matching TRBD1 (5 bases). CDR3 size: 15 residues. CDR1 and CDR2 (germline): MNHEY, SVGAGI. V lost 5 bases, J lost 1 base, and 14 bases lay in between. Here the CDR3 reads CASSRLRGRNTEAFF. DNA for the CDR3: TGTGCCAGCAGTCGCCTAAGGGGTAGGAACACTGAAGCTTTCTTT.

The chain links TRBV5-4 to TRBJ1-1; D is unresolved. Trimming removed 6 bases from V and 1 base from J, with 10 bases in between. The CDR3 sequence is 13 residues long. Per the germline V gene, CDR1 is SGHNT and CDR2 is YYREEE (reference sequence). CDR3 in amino acids: CASTSDTNTEAFF. The CDR3 coding sequence is TGTGCCAGCACGTCCGACACGAACACTGAAGCTTTCTTT. Supplemented by reference TRBV5-4 and TRBJ1-1, the full variable domain reads ETGVTQSPTHLIKTRGQQVTLRCSSQSGHNTVSWYQQALGQGPQFIFQYYREEENGRGNFPPRFSGLQFPNYSSELNVNALELDDSALYLCASTSDTNTEAFFGQGTRLTVV.

This chain joins TRBV25-1 and TRBJ2-5, with D unclear. The CDR3 contains 14 residues. Germline loops: CDR1 MGHDK, CDR2 SYGVNS. V lost 4 bases and J 3 bases, leaving 12 bases between the germline ends. The CDR3 DNA reads TGTGCCAGCAGTGGTTTAAAGGGCAAAGAGACCCAGTACTTC. Protein sequence: CASSGLKGKETQYF.

J is TRBJ2-7 and V is TRBV28; D tentatively reads TRBD1 or TRBD2 (5 bases each). Trimming took 3 bases from V and 2 from J, leaving 11 bases between them. Germline CDR1 reads MDHEN; CDR2 reads SYDVKM. This CDR3 has 14 residues. CDR3: CASSFTGPTYEQYF. For the CDR3, the DNA is TGTGCCAGCAGTTTTACGGGACCCACCTACGAGCAGTACTTC.

The V and J genes are TRBV18 and TRBJ2-7; 7 nucleotides match TRBD2. CDR1 is KGHSH, CDR2 LQKENI, per germline. CDR3 length equals 18 residues. The V gene end was trimmed by 6 bases and the J gene end by 6 bases; junction bases not matched to a gene: 23. The CDR3 nucleotides are TGTGCCAGCTCGCCGATCTCCCTGCCCCTAGCGGAAGTTGGCGAGCAGTACTTC. Amino acids: CASSPISLPLAEVGEQYF.

This clone has more than one count but fewer than ten. The rearrangement uses TRBV11-2 and TRBJ1-4; no definite D call. Trimming took off 5 bases at V and 5 bases at J, with 6 bases between the two ends. Per the germline V gene, CDR1 is SGHAT and CDR2 is FQNNGV. This CDR3 contains 12 residues. CDR3 in DNA: TGTGCCAGCAGCCGGCCGAATGAAAAACTGTTTTTT. As protein: CASSRPNEKLFF.

The V and J genes are TRBV5-1 and TRBJ2-7; TRBD2 agrees at 8 bases. Germline V gene lookup returns CDR1 SGHRS and CDR2 YFSETQ. The CDR3 consists of 19 residues. Unmatched junction bases numbered 17, after V lost 3 bases and J lost 0 bases. The CDR3 DNA reads as TGCGCCAGCAGCTCCCTCCGACAAACTAGCGGAGCAATCTCCTACGAGCAGTACTTC. It codes for CASSSLRQTSGAISYEQYF.

The J gene is TRBJ2-7, the V gene TRBV27; either TRBD1 or TRBD2 may supply D (5 bases each). The ends were cut back, 5 bases at V and 1 base at J, with 15 bases in the middle. The length of the CDR3 is 15 residues. CDR1 MNHEY and CDR2 SMNVEV come from the germline V gene (reference sequence). The CDR3 DNA reads as TGTGCCAGCAGTGAAGATACGGGGCCGTCCTACGAGCAGTACTTC. Translation: CASSEDTGPSYEQYF.

The chain joins TRBV2 to TRBJ2-5; 7 bases map to TRBD1. The trim removed 6 bases at V and 2 bases at J, leaving 3 bases unmatched. CDR3 size: 13 residues. Germline V gene lookup returns CDR1 SNHLY and CDR2 FYNNEI. As DNA, the CDR3 is TGTGCCAGCAGGGGACAGCAACAAGAGACCCAGTACTTC. Encoded protein: CASRGQQQETQYF.

This clone was observed a few times. The rearrangement joins TRBV19 to TRBJ2-2; 10 nucleotides align to TRBD2. CDR1 and CDR2 (germline): LNHDA, SQIVND (reference sequence). The CDR3 is 14 amino acids. V was pared by 9 bases and J by 3 bases, with 4 bases of the junction left unmatched. The CDR3 protein is CASRTSGDTGELFF. DNA of the CDR3: TGTGCCAGCCGGACTAGCGGAGACACCGGGGAGCTGTTTTTT.

The chain links TRBV7-2 to TRBJ2-7; 13 bases fit TRBD2. CDR3 length: 15 residues. With V trimmed by 5 bases and J by 6 bases, 7 bases remained unmatched. Per the germline V gene, CDR1 is SGHTA and CDR2 is FQGNSA. The CDR3 DNA reads TGTGCCAGCAGCCCCCGACTAGCGGGAGGTTTCGAGCAGTACTTC. It translates to CASSPRLAGGFEQYF.

The CDR3 is CASSSPWGAESTDTQYF. The CDR3, as DNA: TGTGCCAGCAGCTCCCCCTGGGGAGCGGAGAGCACAGATACGCAGTATTTT. V is TRBV7-8 and J is TRBJ2-3, with D perhaps TRBD2 (5 bases). The CDR3 extends over 17 amino acids. Germline assignment: CDR1 SGHVS and CDR2 FQNEAQ. V lost 4 bases and J lost 0, with 17 bases in between.

The gene calls are TRBV30 and TRBJ2-2; D uncertain. V was trimmed by 0 bases and J by 7 bases, leaving 9 bases between them. CDR3 length: 13 residues. The germline CDR1 and CDR2 sequences are GTSNPN and SVGIG (reference sequence). The CDR3 loop reads CAWSVLTLGELFF. In DNA form, the CDR3 reads TGTGCCTGGAGTGTCTTAACTCTCGGGGAGCTGTTTTTT.

This chain links TRBV15 with TRBJ1-4, with TRBD1 matching over 8 bases. Germline V CDR1 and CDR2: LNHNV, YYDKDF (reference sequence). Germline trimming cut 5 bases from V and 3 bases from J; bases unmatched to any gene: 8. The CDR3 has 16 residues. The CDR3 here is CATSLPGGGSNEKLFF. As DNA, the CDR3 is TGTGCCACCAGCCTTCCAGGGGGCGGATCTAATGAAAAACTGTTTTTT.

CDR3 nucleotide sequence: TGTGCCAGCTCACCACAGGGAGGAGAGACCCAGTACTTC. It yields the protein CASSPQGGETQYF. The chain couples TRBV18 to TRBJ2-5, with D tentatively TRBD2 (6 bases). Trimming stripped 1 base from V and 4 bases from J, with 7 bases between. The CDR3 is 13 residues long. Germline V CDR1 and CDR2: KGHSH, LQKENI.

V and J are TRBV28 and TRBJ2-7, with D perhaps matching TRBD1 (5 bases). Germline CDR1 and CDR2: MDHEN and SYDVKM. This CDR3 has 12 amino acids. Trimming removed 4 bases from V and 6 bases from J, with 10 bases in between. The CDR3 bases are TGTGCCAGCAGTTCGGACACGCGCGAGCAGTACTTC. Translation: CASSSDTREQYF.

The rearrangement uses TRBV19 and TRBJ1-1, with 8 bases matching TRBD1. The CDR3 runs 16 residues. V was pared by 0 bases and J by 11 bases, with 14 bases of the junction left unmatched. CDR1 LNHDA and CDR2 SQIVND come from the germline V gene (reference sequence). CDR3 sequence reads: CASSIDPYGQGTEAFF. CDR3 DNA sequence: TGTGCCAGTAGTATAGATCCCTACGGACAGGGCACCGAGGCTTTCTTT.